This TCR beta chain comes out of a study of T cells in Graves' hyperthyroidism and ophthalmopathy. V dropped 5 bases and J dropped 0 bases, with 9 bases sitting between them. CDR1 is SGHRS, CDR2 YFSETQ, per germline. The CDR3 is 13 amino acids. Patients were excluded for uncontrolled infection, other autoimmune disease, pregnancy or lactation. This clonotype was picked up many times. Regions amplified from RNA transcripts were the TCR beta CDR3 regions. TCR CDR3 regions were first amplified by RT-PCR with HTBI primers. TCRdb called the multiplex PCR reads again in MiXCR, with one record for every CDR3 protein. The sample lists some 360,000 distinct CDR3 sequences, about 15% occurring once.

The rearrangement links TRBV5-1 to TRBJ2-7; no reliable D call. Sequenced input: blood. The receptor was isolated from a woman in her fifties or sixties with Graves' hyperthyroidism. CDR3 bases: TGCGCCAGCAGACCCCCAACCTCCTACGAGCAGTACTTC. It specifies CASRPPTSYEQYF.